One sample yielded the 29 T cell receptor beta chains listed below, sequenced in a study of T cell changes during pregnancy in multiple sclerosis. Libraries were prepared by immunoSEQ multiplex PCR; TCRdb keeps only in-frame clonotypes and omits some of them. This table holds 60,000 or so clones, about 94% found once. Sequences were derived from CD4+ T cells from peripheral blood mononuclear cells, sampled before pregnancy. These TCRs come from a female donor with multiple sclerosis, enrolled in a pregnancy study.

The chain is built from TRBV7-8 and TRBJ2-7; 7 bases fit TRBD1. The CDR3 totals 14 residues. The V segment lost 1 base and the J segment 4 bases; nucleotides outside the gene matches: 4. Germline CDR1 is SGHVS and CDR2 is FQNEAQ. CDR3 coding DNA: TGTGCCAGCAGCTTAGGGGACAGAAAATACGAGCAGTACTTC. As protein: CASSLGDRKYEQYF.

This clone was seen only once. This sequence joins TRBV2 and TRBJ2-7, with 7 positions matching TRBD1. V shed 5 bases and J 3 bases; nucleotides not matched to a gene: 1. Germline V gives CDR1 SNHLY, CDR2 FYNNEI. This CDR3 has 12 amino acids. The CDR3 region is CASSRTGYEQYF. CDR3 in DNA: TGTGCCAGCAGTAGGACAGGCTACGAGCAGTACTTC.

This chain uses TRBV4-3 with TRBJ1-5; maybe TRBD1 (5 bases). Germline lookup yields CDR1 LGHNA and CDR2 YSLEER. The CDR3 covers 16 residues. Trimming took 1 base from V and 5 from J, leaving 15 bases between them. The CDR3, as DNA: TGCGCCAGCAGCCAAGTAATAAGGGGCTTGGATCAGCCCCAGCATTTT. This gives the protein CASSQVIRGLDQPQHF.

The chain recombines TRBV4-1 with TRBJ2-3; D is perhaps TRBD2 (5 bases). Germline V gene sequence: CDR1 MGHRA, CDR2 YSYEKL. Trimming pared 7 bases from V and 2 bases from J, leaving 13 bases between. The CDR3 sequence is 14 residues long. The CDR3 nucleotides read TGCGCCAGCAAAGAAGCGGAGCACACAGATACGCAGTATTTT. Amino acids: CASKEAEHTDTQYF.

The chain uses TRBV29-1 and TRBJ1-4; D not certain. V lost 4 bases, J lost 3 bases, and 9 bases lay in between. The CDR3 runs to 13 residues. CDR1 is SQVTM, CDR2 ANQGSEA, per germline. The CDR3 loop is CSVAGRANEKLFF. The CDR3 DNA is TGCAGCGTTGCGGGGAGGGCTAATGAAAAACTGTTTTTT.

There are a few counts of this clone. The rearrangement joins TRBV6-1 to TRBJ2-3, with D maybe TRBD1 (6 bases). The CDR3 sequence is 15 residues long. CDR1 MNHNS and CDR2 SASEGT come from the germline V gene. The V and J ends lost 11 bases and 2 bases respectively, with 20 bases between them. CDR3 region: CACIRAGVNTDTQYF. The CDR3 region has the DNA TGTGCCTGTATAAGGGCAGGGGTAAACACAGATACGCAGTATTTT.

CDR3 residues: CASSFSGLAKETQYF. The DNA of the CDR3 is TGTGCCAGCAGCTTCTCGGGACTAGCGAAAGAGACCCAGTACTTC. The chain links TRBV7-9 to TRBJ2-5, with TRBD2 matching over 10 bases. The junction had 4 bases not matched to a gene; V was cut back by 3 bases and J by 3 bases. The length of the CDR3 is 15 residues. Germline CDR1 and CDR2: SEHNR and FQNEAQ (reference sequence).

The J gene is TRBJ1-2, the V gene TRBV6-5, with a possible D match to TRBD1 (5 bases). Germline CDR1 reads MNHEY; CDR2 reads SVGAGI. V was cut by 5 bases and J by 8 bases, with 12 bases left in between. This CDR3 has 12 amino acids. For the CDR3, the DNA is TGTGCCAGCAGTCAAGGGGTAGGAGGCTACACCTTC. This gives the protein CASSQGVGGYTF.

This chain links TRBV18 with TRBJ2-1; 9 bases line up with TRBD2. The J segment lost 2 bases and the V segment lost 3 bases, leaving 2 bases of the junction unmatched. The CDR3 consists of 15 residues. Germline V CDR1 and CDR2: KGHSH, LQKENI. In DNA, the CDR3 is TGTGCCAGCTCACCTCTAGCGGGAACCTACAATGAGCAGTTCTTC. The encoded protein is CASSPLAGTYNEQFF.

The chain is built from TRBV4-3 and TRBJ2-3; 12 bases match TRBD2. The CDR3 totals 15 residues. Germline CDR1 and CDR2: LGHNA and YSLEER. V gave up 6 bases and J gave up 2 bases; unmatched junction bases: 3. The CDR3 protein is CASRRLAGDTDTQYF. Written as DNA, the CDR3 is TGCGCCAGCAGAAGACTAGCGGGAGACACAGATACGCAGTATTTT.

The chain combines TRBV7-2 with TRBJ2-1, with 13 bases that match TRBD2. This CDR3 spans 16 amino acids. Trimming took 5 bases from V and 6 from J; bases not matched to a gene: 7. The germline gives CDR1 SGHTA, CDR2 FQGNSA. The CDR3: CASSQRGTSGTNEQFF. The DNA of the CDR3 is TGTGCCAGCAGCCAAAGGGGGACTAGCGGGACCAATGAGCAGTTCTTC.

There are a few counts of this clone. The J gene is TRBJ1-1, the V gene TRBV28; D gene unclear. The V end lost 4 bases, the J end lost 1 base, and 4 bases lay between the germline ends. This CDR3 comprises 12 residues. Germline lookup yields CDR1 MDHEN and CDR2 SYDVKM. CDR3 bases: TGTGCCAGCAGTTGGGCGAACACTGAAGCTTTCTTT. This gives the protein CASSWANTEAFF.

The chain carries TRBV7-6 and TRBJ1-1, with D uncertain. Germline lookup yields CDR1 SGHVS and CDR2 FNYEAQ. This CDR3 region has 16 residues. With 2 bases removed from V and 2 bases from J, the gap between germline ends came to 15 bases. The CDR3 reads CASSLLPGVSNTEAFF. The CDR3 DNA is TGTGCCAGCAGCTTACTTCCGGGAGTCTCCAACACTGAAGCTTTCTTT.

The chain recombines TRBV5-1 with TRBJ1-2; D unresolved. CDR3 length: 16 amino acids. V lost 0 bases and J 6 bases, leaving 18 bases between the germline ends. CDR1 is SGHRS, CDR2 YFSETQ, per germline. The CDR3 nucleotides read TGCGCCAGCAGCTTGGTGGGAGGGTCAAGGGCCAATGGCTACACCTTC. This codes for CASSLVGGSRANGYTF.

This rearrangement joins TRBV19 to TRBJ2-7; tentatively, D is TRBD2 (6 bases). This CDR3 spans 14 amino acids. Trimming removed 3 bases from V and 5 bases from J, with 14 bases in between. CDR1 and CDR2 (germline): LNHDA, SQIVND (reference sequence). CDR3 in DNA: TGTGCCAGTAGTATCGCGGGATCTACCCACGAGCAGTACTTC. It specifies CASSIAGSTHEQYF.

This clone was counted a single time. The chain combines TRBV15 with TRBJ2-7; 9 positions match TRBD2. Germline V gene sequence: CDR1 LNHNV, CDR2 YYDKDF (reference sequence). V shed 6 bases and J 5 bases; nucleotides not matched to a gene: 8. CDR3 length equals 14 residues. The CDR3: CATSFGAGGDEQYF. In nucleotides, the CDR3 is TGTGCCACCAGTTTCGGGGCGGGAGGGGACGAGCAGTACTTC.

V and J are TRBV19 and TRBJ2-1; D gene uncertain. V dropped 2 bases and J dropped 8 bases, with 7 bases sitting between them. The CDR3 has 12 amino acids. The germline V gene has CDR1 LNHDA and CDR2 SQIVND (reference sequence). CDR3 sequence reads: CASSIIPDEQFF. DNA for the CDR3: TGTGCCAGTAGTATAATTCCCGATGAGCAGTTCTTC.

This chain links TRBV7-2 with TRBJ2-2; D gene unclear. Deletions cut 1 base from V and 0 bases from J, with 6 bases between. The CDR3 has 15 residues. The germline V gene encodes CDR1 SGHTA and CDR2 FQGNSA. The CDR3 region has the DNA TGTGCCAGCAGCTTAGTAGACACGAACACCGGGGAGCTGTTTTTT. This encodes CASSLVDTNTGELFF. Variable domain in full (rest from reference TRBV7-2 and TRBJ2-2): GAGVSQSPSNKVTEKGKDVELRCDPISGHTALYWYRQSLGQGLEFLIYFQGNSAPDKSGLPSDRFSAERTGGSVSTLTIQRTQQEDSAVYLCASSLVDTNTGELFFGEGSRLTVL.

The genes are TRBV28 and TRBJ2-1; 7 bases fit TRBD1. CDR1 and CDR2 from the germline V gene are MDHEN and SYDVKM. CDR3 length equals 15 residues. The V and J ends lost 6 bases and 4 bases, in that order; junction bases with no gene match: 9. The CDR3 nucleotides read TGTGCCAGCAGCTCGCGACAGGGACCGTACAATGAGCAGTTCTTC. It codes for CASSSRQGPYNEQFF. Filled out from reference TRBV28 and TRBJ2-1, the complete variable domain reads DVKVTQSSRYLVKRTGEKVFLECVQDMDHENMFWYRQDPGLGLRLIYFSYDVKMKEKGDIPEGYSVSREKKERFSLILESASTNQTSMYLCASSSRQGPYNEQFFGPGTRLTVL.

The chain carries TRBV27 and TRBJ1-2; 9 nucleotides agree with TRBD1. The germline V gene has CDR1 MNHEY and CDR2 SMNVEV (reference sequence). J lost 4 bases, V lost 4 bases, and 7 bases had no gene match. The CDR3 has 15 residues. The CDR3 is CASSSNRGHGYGYTF. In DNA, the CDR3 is TGTGCCAGCAGTTCCAACAGGGGGCACGGCTATGGCTACACCTTC.

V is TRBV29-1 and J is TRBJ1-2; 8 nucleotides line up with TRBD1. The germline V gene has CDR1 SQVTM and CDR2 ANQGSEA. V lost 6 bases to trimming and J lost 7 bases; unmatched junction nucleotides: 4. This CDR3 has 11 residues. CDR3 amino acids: CSVGQGGGYTF. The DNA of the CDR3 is TGCAGCGTAGGACAGGGTGGTGGCTACACCTTC.

The CDR3 DNA reads TGTGCCAGCAGCTTAGAAGGTCGGGGAGGGGACTATGGCTACACCTTC. Its protein is CASSLEGRGGDYGYTF. This chain uses TRBV11-3 with TRBJ1-2, with a tentative D call TRBD1 (5 bases). V dropped 0 bases and J dropped 3 bases, with 14 bases sitting between them. The V gene's germline CDR1 is SGHNT and CDR2 YENEEA. The CDR3 is 16 amino acids.

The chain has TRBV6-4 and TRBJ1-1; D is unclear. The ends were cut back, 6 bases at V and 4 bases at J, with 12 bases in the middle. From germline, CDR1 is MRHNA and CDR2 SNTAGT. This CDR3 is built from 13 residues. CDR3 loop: CASSPTRGTEAFF. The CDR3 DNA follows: TGTGCCAGCAGCCCAACCCGGGGCACTGAAGCTTTCTTT.

The chain's CDR3 is CASSYSTLAENYEQYF. The DNA for the CDR3 is TGTGCCAGCAGTTACTCGACTCTAGCGGAAAACTACGAGCAGTACTTC. The V and J genes are TRBV6-5 and TRBJ2-7, with 7 bases that match TRBD2. CDR1 and CDR2 (germline): MNHEY, SVGAGI. Trimming at V came to 0 bases and at J to 3 bases, leaving 8 bases not matched to a gene. This CDR3 region has 16 residues.

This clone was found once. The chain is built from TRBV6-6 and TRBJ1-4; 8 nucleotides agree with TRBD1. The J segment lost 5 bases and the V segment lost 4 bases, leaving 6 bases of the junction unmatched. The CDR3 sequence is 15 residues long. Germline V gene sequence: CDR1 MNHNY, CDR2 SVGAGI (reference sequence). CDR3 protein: CASSSQTGANEKLFF. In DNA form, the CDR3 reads TGTGCCAGCAGTTCCCAGACAGGGGCAAATGAAAAACTGTTTTTT.

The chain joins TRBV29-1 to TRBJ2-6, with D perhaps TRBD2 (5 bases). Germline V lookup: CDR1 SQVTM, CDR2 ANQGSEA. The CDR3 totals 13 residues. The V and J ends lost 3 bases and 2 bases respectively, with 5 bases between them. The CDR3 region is CSVDGAGANVLTF. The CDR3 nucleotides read TGCAGCGTTGACGGGGCTGGGGCCAACGTCCTGACTTTC.

The CDR3 sequence: CASSLTGGRGYTF. The CDR3 DNA sequence: TGTGCCAGCAGCTTGACAGGGGGGAGAGGCTACACCTTC. This chain connects TRBV5-8 to TRBJ1-2; 8 bases fit TRBD1. From germline, CDR1 is SGHTS and CDR2 YDEGEE. The CDR3 contains 13 residues. J gave up 8 bases and V 1 base, and 4 bases lay outside the gene matches.

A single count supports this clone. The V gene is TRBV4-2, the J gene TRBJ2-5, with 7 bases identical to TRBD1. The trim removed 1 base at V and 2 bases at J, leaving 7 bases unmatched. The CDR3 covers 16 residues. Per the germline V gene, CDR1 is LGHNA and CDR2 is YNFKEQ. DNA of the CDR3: TGTGCCAGCAGCCAAGGGACAGGTCAGGGTCAAGAGACCCAGTACTTC. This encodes CASSQGTGQGQETQYF.

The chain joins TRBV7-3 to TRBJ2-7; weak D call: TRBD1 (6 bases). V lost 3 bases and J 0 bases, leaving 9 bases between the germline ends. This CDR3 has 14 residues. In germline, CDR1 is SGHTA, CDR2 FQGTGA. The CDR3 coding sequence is TGTGCCAGCAGCTTGGGGGCTATCTCCTACGAGCAGTACTTC. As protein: CASSLGAISYEQYF. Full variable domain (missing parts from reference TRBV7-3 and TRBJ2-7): GAGVSQTPSNKVTEKGKYVELRCDPISGHTALYWYRQSLGQGPEFLIYFQGTGAADDSGLPNDRFFAVRPEGSVSTLKIQRTERGDSAVYLCASSLGAISYEQYFGPGTRLTVT.